This TCR beta chain originates from a study of cytotoxic CD8 clonotypes in ibrutinib-treated CLL (dated by TCRdb to 2020 to 2022). About the full investigation: The cohort had about a dozen relapsed/refractory and more than 14 treatment-naive patients; roughly 17 were IGHV unmutated. Responses were partial in 25 or so patients and complete in 2; after median about 70 months follow-up, about 15 stayed in remission and approximately twelve progressed. On average, each sample yielded around 250,000 productive templates and tens of thousands of productive rearrangements. Cryopreserved peripheral blood mononuclear cells were obtained before treatment, at response, and at either sustained remission or disease progression. Of the 85 to 90 participants in the trial, 25 to 30 had longitudinal samples available. All remission and progressive disease samples were collected while patients were still receiving ibrutinib. Samples at response were collected after a median of about 11 months of treatment, with a range of roughly 6 to 40 months. Broad study findings and their caveats: At baseline, clonality was higher than in age-matched healthy donors and showed a strong correlation with circulating CD8+ T-cell counts. Lymph node repertoires were not examined, and the timing of sampling was not matched between patients in sustained remission and those whose disease progressed. At ibrutinib response clonality went up, during sustained remission it held steady, and at progression it dropped back toward baseline. Public clonotypes were rare and either shrank or stayed stable during treatment, and the rise in clonality at ibrutinib response reflected expansion of private clonotypes.

V is trimmed back by 7 bases and J by 8 bases, and the junction contains 2 bases that no gene match accounts for. CDR1 and CDR2 were assigned from the germline V gene as MDHEN and SYDVKM. The CDR3 starts with the cysteine, ends with the phenylalanine, and has 12 residues. Only the CDR3 DNA is retained, 36 bases long and in frame from the first base. The intended sense of this specimen's time point label: about 11 months on ibrutinib. For TCR beta library preparation, approximately 1.9 micrograms of genomic DNA was extracted from cryopreserved PBMCs. High-throughput TCR beta sequencing was performed on longitudinal blood samples from CLL patients receiving ibrutinib monotherapy. The patients were enrolled in a single-center, open-label phase 2 trial of ibrutinib monotherapy. The goal of deep resolution MiSeq sequencing was a depth between 1 in 1 million and 1 in 200,000 T cells, and coverage averaged 10x per clonotype. The immunoSEQ hsTCRB Kit was used to generate the TCR beta libraries. Per the authors' processing: ImmunoSEQ Data Assistant and ImmunoSEQ Analyzer were used for data analysis, and V, D and J genes were assigned according to IMGT definitions. Clonality, which ranges from 0 to 1, was calculated by subtracting the normalized Shannon entropy of productive rearrangement frequencies from one. Public clonotype analysis was restricted to overrepresented clonotypes comprising at least 0.05% of each patient's repertoire. Repertoires from about a dozen age-matched healthy donors in immuneACCESS were used as clonality controls. TCRdb retrieved this table from immuneACCESS and kept in-frame rearrangements only. Not all clones are present; in checked studies, unresolved V genes account for under half, and no reason is known for the remainder. For V, J and clone size, that table is used; D and trimming come from the DNA. A total of about 49,000 clones appear in this sample, approximately 50% of them only once. About 33% of the sample belongs to the ten largest clones.

As to this clone: Its antigen specificity is not known. Base qualities are not provided; no much larger clone lies one nucleotide away.

The specimen was PBMCs, collected after 12 months of ibrutinib treatment. This receptor was taken from a human donor with chronic lymphocytic leukemia. The sequence joins TRBV28 to TRBJ1-6; the junction holds 7 bases that match TRBD1. The base sequence is TGTGCCAGCACAACAGGGGATTCACCCCTCCACTTT. Translated, this gives CASTTGDSPLHF.